This T cell receptor beta chain derives from a study of CD8 T cells in ankylosing spondylitis. Study-level results: About 8 highly homologous variants made up a TCR beta motif, and this motif appeared characteristic of ankylosing spondylitis blood. Enrichment of disease-linked clones was reportedly significant in matched ankylosing spondylitis synovial fluid. Clones linked to the disease showed a CD8+ phenotype. They occurred at relatively low frequencies in peripheral blood.

TCRdb re-derived calls from the 5' RACE reads in MiXCR, one entry per CDR3 protein. The table includes approximately 190,000 distinct CDR3 sequences, 10% to 15% detected once. The CDR3 consists of 15 residues. V shed 1 base, J shed 7 bases, and the junction held 8 bases outside the gene matches. The V gene's germline CDR1 is LGHNA and CDR2 YNFKEQ. In its sample, this clonotype was seen a few times. What it binds is not known. The chain uses TRBV4-2 and TRBJ1-2; 8 bases fit TRBD1. The receptor's source is a female donor with ankylosing spondylitis or in good health (not recorded which). The specimen sequenced was blood, either unsorted or a sorted T cell fraction (not recorded which). The CDR3 here is CASSQGVGTGVGYTF. The CDR3 coding sequence is TGTGCCAGCAGCCAAGGGGTCGGGACAGGCGTTGGCTACACCTTC.